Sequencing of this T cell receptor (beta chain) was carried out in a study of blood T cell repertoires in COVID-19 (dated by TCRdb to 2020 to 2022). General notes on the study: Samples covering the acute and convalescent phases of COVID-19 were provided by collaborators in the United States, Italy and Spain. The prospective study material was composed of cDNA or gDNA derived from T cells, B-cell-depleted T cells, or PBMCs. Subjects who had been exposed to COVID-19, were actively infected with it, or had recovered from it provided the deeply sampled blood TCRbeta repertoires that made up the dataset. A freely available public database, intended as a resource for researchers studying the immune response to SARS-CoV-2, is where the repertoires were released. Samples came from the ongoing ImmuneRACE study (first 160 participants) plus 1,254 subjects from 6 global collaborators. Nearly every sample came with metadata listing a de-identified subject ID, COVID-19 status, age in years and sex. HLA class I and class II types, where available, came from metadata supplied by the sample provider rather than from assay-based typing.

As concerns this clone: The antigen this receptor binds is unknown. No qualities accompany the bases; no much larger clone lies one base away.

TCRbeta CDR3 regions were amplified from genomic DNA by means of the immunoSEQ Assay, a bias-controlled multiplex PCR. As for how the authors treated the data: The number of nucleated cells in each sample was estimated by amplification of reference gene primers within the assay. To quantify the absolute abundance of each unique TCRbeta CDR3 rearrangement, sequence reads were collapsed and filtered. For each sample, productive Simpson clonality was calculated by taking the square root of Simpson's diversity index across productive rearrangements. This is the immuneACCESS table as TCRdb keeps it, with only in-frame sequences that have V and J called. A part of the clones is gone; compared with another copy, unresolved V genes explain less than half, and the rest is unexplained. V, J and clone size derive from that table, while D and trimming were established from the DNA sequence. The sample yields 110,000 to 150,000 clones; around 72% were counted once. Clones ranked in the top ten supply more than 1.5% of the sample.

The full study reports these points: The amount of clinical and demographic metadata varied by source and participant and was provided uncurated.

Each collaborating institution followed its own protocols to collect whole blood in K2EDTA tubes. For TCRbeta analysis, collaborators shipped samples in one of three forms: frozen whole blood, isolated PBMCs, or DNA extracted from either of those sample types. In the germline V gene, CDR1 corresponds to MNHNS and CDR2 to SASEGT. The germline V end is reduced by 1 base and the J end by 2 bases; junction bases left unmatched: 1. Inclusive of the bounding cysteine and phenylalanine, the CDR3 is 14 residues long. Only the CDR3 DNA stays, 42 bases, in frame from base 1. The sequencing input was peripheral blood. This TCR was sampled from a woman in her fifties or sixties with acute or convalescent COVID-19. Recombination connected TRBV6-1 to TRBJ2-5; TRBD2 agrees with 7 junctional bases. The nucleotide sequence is TGTGCCAGCAGTGAAGGGGGGGGACAAGAGACCCAGTACTTC. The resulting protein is CASSEGGGQETQYF.